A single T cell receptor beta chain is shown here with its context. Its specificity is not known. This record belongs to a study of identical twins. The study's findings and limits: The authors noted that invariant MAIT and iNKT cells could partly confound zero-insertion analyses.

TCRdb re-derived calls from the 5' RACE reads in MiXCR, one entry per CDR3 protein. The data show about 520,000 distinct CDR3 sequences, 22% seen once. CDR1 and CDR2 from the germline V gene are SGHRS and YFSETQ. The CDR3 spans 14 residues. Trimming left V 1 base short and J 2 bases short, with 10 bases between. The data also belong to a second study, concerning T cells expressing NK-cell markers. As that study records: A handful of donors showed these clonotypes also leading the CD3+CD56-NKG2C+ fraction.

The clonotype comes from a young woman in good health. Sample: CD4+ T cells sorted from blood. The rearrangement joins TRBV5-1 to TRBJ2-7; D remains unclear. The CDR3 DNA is TGCGCCAGCAGCTTGAACAGCCCGACCTACGAGCAGTACTTC. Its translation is CASSLNSPTYEQYF.